The 13 T cell receptor beta chains given below trace back to one sample, sequenced in a study of response to subunit inactivated influenza vaccine. TCRdb reanalysed the RT-PCR reads using MiXCR and keeps one entry per CDR3 protein. Of 550,000 to 650,000 distinct CDR3 sequences in the sample, around 11% were seen once. The source material was PBMCs from blood, sampled on the day of vaccination. All receptors come from a man over 45 who received an inactivated influenza vaccine.

V and J are TRBV7-9 and TRBJ1-2, with a weak D call TRBD1 (6 bases). Germline V gene lookup returns CDR1 SEHNR and CDR2 FQNEAQ (reference sequence). Deletions cut 3 bases from V and 6 bases from J, with 20 bases between. The CDR3 extends over 16 amino acids. The CDR3, as DNA: TGTGCCAGCAGCTTTCAAACCCGGAACAGGGAGGATGGCTACACCTTC. Protein: CASSFQTRNREDGYTF.

This clonotype was seen a single time. V is TRBV19 and J is TRBJ2-7, with D unresolved. This CDR3 region has 15 residues. Germline V CDR1 and CDR2: LNHDA, SQIVND (reference sequence). Trimming removed 2 bases at V and 1 base at J, with 12 bases between. DNA for the CDR3: TGTGCCAGTAGTATAAGGGCAGATAGATCCTACGAGCAGTACTTC. It encodes CASSIRADRSYEQYF.

The chain links TRBV18 to TRBJ2-7, with D unresolved. With 5 bases removed from V and 6 bases from J, the gap between germline ends came to 8 bases. The CDR3 has 11 amino acids. CDR1 and CDR2 from the germline V gene are KGHSH and LQKENI. CDR3 DNA sequence: TGTGCCAGCTCATCTAGATTCGAGCAGTACTTC. The encoded protein is CASSSRFEQYF.

Regarding this clonotype: Given a much more abundant clone one base away, this may be a read error. This is likely a read error, given that the CDR3 carries no conserved phenylalanine or tryptophan at its end. The rearrangement joins TRBV12-3 or TRBV12-4 to TRBJ2-1, with a weak D call TRBD1 (5 bases). V lost 5 bases, J lost 5 bases, and 13 bases lay in between. The CDR3 is 14 amino acids. The CDR3 DNA reads as TGTGCCAGCAGTGACAGTTTCAGCAACAATGAGCAGTTCTCC. Its translation: CASSDSFSNNEQFS.

In its sample, this clonotype was seen many times. This chain joins TRBV12-3 or TRBV12-4 and TRBJ2-1, with TRBD2 identical over 7 bases. J lost 10 bases, V lost 6 bases, and 18 bases had no gene match. CDR3 size: 16 residues. The CDR3 DNA reads TGTGCCAGCAGCTACCCTCTGGGGGGGGTATCGATCGAGCAGTTCTTC. Amino acids: CASSYPLGGVSIEQFF.

At least ten counts were recorded for this clonotype. This chain joins TRBV7-2 and TRBJ1-2, with TRBD1 matching over 7 bases. The CDR3 consists of 14 residues. V was clipped by 2 bases and J by 6 bases; unmatched bases: 6. CDR1 is SGHTA, CDR2 FQGNSA, per germline. This CDR3 reads CASSLRTGENGYTF. CDR3 coding DNA: TGTGCCAGCAGCTTAAGGACAGGCGAAAATGGCTACACCTTC. Combining the CDR3 with reference TRBV7-2 and TRBJ1-2 gives the whole variable domain GAGVSQSPSNKVTEKGKDVELRCDPISGHTALYWYRQSLGQGLEFLIYFQGNSAPDKSGLPSDRFSAERTGGSVSTLTIQRTQQEDSAVYLCASSLRTGENGYTFGSGTRLTVV.

This clonotype was detected many times. This sequence joins TRBV6-1 and TRBJ2-1, with TRBD2 matching 8 bases. Germline CDR1 and CDR2: MNHNS and SASEGT. CDR3 length: 15 residues. V lost 7 bases, J lost 0 bases, and 5 bases stayed unmatched. The CDR3 is CASTSGGNSYNEQFF. CDR3 nucleotide sequence: TGTGCCAGCACCTCGGGGGGGAACTCCTACAATGAGCAGTTCTTC.

Turning to this clonotype: A much larger clone sits a single nucleotide away, making a read error possible. This chain joins TRBV5-1 and TRBJ2-1; maybe TRBD1 (5 bases). The CDR3 runs 15 residues. From germline, CDR1 is SGHRS and CDR2 YFSETQ. CDR3 coding DNA: TGCGCCAGCAGCTTGGTGTCCTACCAGGGAAATGTGCAGTTCTTC. Protein: CASSLVSYQGNVQFF.

This clonotype was observed a handful of times. J is TRBJ1-2 and V is TRBV6-5; 12 bases are shared with TRBD1. The CDR3 consists of 18 residues. Trimming removed 0 bases from V and 1 base from J; junction bases left unmatched: 6. CDR1 is MNHEY, CDR2 SVGAGI, per germline. CDR3 coding DNA: TGTGCCAGCAGTTACTCGGGACAGGGGGCACCCTTTAACTATGGCTACACCTTC. This codes for CASSYSGQGAPFNYGYTF.

This clonotype was seen at least ten times. V usage is TRBV2 and J usage is TRBJ2-5; no definite D call. Germline V gene data show CDR1 as SNHLY and CDR2 as FYNNEI. V was clipped by 4 bases and J by 2 bases, with 5 bases between them. This CDR3 region has 12 residues. The chain's CDR3 is CASSVVQETQYF. The CDR3 DNA sequence: TGTGCCAGCAGTGTGGTACAAGAGACCCAGTACTTC. The full variable domain, rest sourced from reference TRBV2 and TRBJ2-5, is EPEVTQTPSHQVTQMGQEVILRCVPISNHLYFYWYRQILGQKVEFLVSFYNNEISEKSEIFDDQFSVERPDGSNFTLKIRSTKLEDSAMYFCASSVVQETQYFGPGTRLLVL.

The chain is built from TRBV6-1 and TRBJ2-7, with 7 nucleotides matching TRBD1. The ends lost 5 bases at V and 3 bases at J; junction bases unmatched: 7. The germline gives CDR1 MNHNS, CDR2 SASEGT. The CDR3 consists of 14 residues. The CDR3 is CASSPPDRIYEQYF. Here the CDR3 DNA reads TGTGCCAGCAGTCCCCCGGACAGGATCTACGAGCAGTACTTC.

The chain carries TRBV20-1 and TRBJ2-1, with D perhaps being TRBD1 or TRBD2 (5 bases each). V was trimmed by 4 bases and J by 13 bases, leaving 17 bases between them. CDR3 length: 12 residues. Germline V gives CDR1 DFQATT, CDR2 SNEGSKA (reference sequence). CDR3 protein: CSANSGGWEQFF. The DNA for the CDR3 is TGCAGTGCTAACAGTGGGGGTTGGGAACAGTTCTTC.

This chain links TRBV3-1 with TRBJ2-7, with 10 bases matching TRBD2. V trimming: 5 bases; J trimming: 2 bases; junction bases outside the gene matches: 9. In germline, CDR1 is LGHDT, CDR2 YNNKEL (reference sequence). This CDR3 comprises 16 residues. The CDR3 region has the DNA TGTGCCAGCAGCGGTAATAGCGGGAGGTACCCCTACGAGCAGTACTTC. Its protein product is CASSGNSGRYPYEQYF.